This is a list of T cell receptor beta chains from one sample in a study of OX40 agonist ivuxolimab in advanced cancers. TCRdb's table, derived via immunoSEQ multiplex PCR, lists solely in-frame clones and lacks some. This sample has about 82,000 clones, with roughly 85% found just once. The sample was CD4+ or CD8+ T cells sorted from blood, taken in a trial of the OX40 agonist ivuxolimab. Every receptor here comes from an adult with an advanced solid tumor such as melanoma, head and neck, liver or kidney cancer. Both conserved end residues are part of each CDR3. Each record gives: V gene, J gene, clone size, D gene, CDR3 DNA, CDR3 protein. The D gene is left open where the match is weak. Rows may omit the clone size; those that give it use once, few, many or a size class.

>TRBV19|TRBJ1-3|once|TRBD1
TGTGCCACCGGAGACCTCACAGGGGGCGGGGACACCATATATTTT
CATGDLTGGGDTIYF
>TRBV28|TRBJ2-5|once|TRBD1
TGTGCCAGCAGTCATCAGGGGGCGGAGACCCAGTACTTC
CASSHQGAETQYF
>TRBV7-8|TRBJ1-1|.|.
TGTGCCAGCAGCCTAGTAGTGGTTGGCACTGAAGCTTTCTTT
CASSLVVVGTEAFF
>TRBV4-1|TRBJ1-3|.|.
TGCGCCAGCAGCCAAGGAGGGGGAGGGAACACCATATATTTT
CASSQGGGGNTIYF
>TRBV6-1|TRBJ1-2|few|.
TGTGCCAGCACAGTTAACTATGGCTACACCTTC
CASTVNYGYTF
>TRBV19|TRBJ2-1|once|.
TGTGCCAGTAGCCGAGTGGGATACAATGAGCAGTTCTTC
CASSRVGYNEQFF
>TRBV7-2|TRBJ2-7|.|.
TGTGCCAGCAGCTCGGACAGATCCTACGAGCAGTACTTC
CASSSDRSYEQYF
>TRBV5-1|TRBJ2-2|.|.
TGCGCCAGCAGAGGGGACGGACAAGCGACCGGGGAGCTGTTTTTT
CASRGDGQATGELFF
>TRBV11-2|TRBJ2-5|.|.
TGTGCCAGCAGCTTAGATCTAAGGCAGTGGACCCAGTACTTC
CASSLDLRQWTQYF
>TRBV9|TRBJ2-5|.|.
TGTGCCAGCAGCGTAGGAGGGTTAGAAGAGACCCAGTACTTC
CASSVGGLEETQYF
>TRBV9|TRBJ2-5|few|.
TGTGCCAGCAGCGTAGCCCCGGGGGTTGAGACCCAGTACTTC
CASSVAPGVETQYF
>TRBV14|TRBJ1-1|.|.
TGTGCCAGCAGCCGGACCCCCTCGGTGAACACTGAAGCTTTCTTT
CASSRTPSVNTEAFF
>TRBV6-5|TRBJ2-1|.|TRBD1
TGTGCCAGCATCCCGGACAGGGGGTACAATGAGCAGTTCTTC
CASIPDRGYNEQFF
>TRBV7-3|TRBJ2-1|.|.
TGTGCCAGCAGCTTAAGCGCCAGCTCCTACAATGAGCAGTTCTTC
CASSLSASSYNEQFF
>TRBV27|TRBJ1-2|.|TRBD1
TGTGCCAGCAGTTTATTAGGACAGGGGTACAACTATGGCTACACCTTC
CASSLLGQGYNYGYTF
>TRBV19|TRBJ1-3|.|.
TGTGCCAGTAGTACCCCCACCGGGACCACCGGAAACACCATATATTTT
CASSTPTGTTGNTIYF
>TRBV5-1|TRBJ2-7|.|TRBD1
TGCGCCAGCAGCTTGGCGCCCTCTGGACAGGTAAAAAGCTACGAGCAGTACTTC
CASSLAPSGQVKSYEQYF
>TRBV27|TRBJ2-2|.|.
TGTGCCAGCAAGTACGGGACGAACACCGGGGAGCTGTTTTTT
CASKYGTNTGELFF
>TRBV6-5|TRBJ1-1|.|.
TGTGCCAGCATTCCAGAACCGAACACTGAAGCTTTCTTT
CASIPEPNTEAFF
>TRBV7-2|TRBJ2-3|once|.
TGTGCCAGCAGTCAACTTGGGCTAGCAGAAGATACGCAGTATTTT
CASSQLGLAEDTQYF
>TRBV4-2|TRBJ2-7|.|.
TGTGCCAGCAGCCAAGACCCCCGCACCGACTACGAGCAGTACTTC
CASSQDPRTDYEQYF
>TRBV10-3|TRBJ2-5|.|TRBD1
TGTGCCATCAGTGGCACAGGGACAGGGGGCGCGGAGACCCAGTACTTC
CAISGTGTGGAETQYF
>TRBV1|TRBJ2-4|.|.
TGCACCAGCAGCCACGGGACTAGCGGACCCAAAAACATTCAGTACTTC
CTSSHGTSGPKNIQYF
>TRBV9|TRBJ2-5|.|TRBD1
TGTGCCAGCAGCGTTCGGGGACAGGGTCAAGAGACCCAGTACTTC
CASSVRGQGQETQYF
>TRBV7-3|TRBJ1-4|once|.
TGTGCCAGCAGCTTAACAGGGAAAAATGAAAAACTGTTTTTT
CASSLTGKNEKLFF
>TRBV7-9|TRBJ1-2|once|.
TGTGCCAGCAGCGGATCTACAGGGTTTCTTTCTGGCTACACCTTC
CASSGSTGFLSGYTF
>TRBV5-6|TRBJ1-2|.|.
TGTGCCAGCAGCCCCAACTTTGAGTATGGCTACACCTTC
CASSPNFEYGYTF
>TRBV27|TRBJ1-6|.|.
TGTGCCAGTGGACGTGCAGGTTCACCCCTCCACTTT
CASGRAGSPLHF
>TRBV18|TRBJ2-7|.|TRBD1
TGTGCCAGCTCACCCGGGACAGGGGGCAGCGAGCAGTACTTC
CASSPGTGGSEQYF
>TRBV15|TRBJ2-1|.|.
TGTGCCACCAGCAGAGGCGCGGGGCGACATGAGCAGTTCTTC
CATSRGAGRHEQFF
>TRBV29-1|TRBJ1-2|.|TRBD1
TGCAGCGTTGAAATGGGGACAGGGTTGGGTGGCTACACCTTC
CSVEMGTGLGGYTF
>TRBV6-5|TRBJ1-2|.|.
TGTGCCAGCAGTTACTCGTCCGGGGACCCTGGCTACACCTTC
CASSYSSGDPGYTF
>TRBV2|TRBJ1-2|.|TRBD1
TGTGCCACCGGACAGGGGGCTGGCTACACCTTC
CATGQGAGYTF
>TRBV6-1|TRBJ2-7|.|.
TGTGCCAGCAACGACTTTCCCTACGATCAGTACTTC
CASNDFPYDQYF
>TRBV4-2|TRBJ1-1|few|.
TGTGCCAGCAGACGGGACCAGGAACGTGGAGCTTTCTTT
CASRRDQERGAFF
>TRBV5-1|TRBJ1-1|.|.
TGCGCCAGCAGCTTGGGTGCAAACATGAACACTGAAGCTTTCTTT
CASSLGANMNTEAFF
>TRBV6-1|TRBJ1-2|.|.
TGTGCCACCCAATCTGGGGGCACGAACTATGGCTACACCTTC
CATQSGGTNYGYTF
>TRBV19|TRBJ1-3|.|TRBD1
TGTGCCAGTAGTACGGGACAGGGGGCCGGAAACACCATATATTTT
CASSTGQGAGNTIYF
>TRBV5-1|TRBJ2-7|.|.
TGCGCCAGCAGCTTAGGCCTCAAGGCCTACGAGCAGTACTTC
CASSLGLKAYEQYF
>TRBV2|TRBJ1-2|.|.
TGTGCCAGCAGTGTAAGGGGTGAATCGGGCTACACCTTC
CASSVRGESGYTF
>TRBV30|TRBJ2-5|.|.
TGTGCCTGGAGCGGAGGAGAAAGAGAGACCCAGTACTTC
CAWSGGERETQYF
>TRBV19|TRBJ1-2|.|.
TGTGCCAGTAGTACCGTCCCCGGGACACCCTATGGCTACACCTTC
CASSTVPGTPYGYTF
>TRBV5-6|TRBJ1-2|.|.
TGTGCCAGCAGCTTTGAGGGCAGGGGAGCTGGCTACACCTTC
CASSFEGRGAGYTF
>TRBV7-2|TRBJ1-2|.|TRBD1
TGTGCCAGCAGCGGGGGGACAGCTAACTATGGCTACACCTTC
CASSGGTANYGYTF
>TRBV18|TRBJ1-1|.|.
TGTGCCAGCTCGCGAAAAACTCAGGGGACTGAAGCTTTCTTT
CASSRKTQGTEAFF
>TRBV2|TRBJ2-3|once|TRBD2
TGTGCCAGCAGGGTTAGACTAGCGGGGGTTATAGATACGCAGTATTTT
CASRVRLAGVIDTQYF